Listed below are T cell receptor beta chains from one sample, sequenced in a study of type 1 and type 2 diabetes patients. TCRdb processed the multiplex PCR reads anew with MiXCR; each CDR3 protein has one entry. This sample carries some 250,000 distinct CDR3 sequences, over 45% of them seen once, and the ten largest clones take around 13%. What was sequenced was peripheral blood mononuclear cells (PBMCs). Source of these receptors: a man in his late teens or twenties with type 2 diabetes. The CDR3 runs from the conserved cysteine through the conserved F or W. Each record gives: V gene, J gene, D gene, clone size, CDR3 DNA, CDR3 protein. The D gene is left open where the match is weak. Clone size is shown for a subset of rows, as once, few, many or a class of expanded clone.

v_call: TRBV28; j_call: TRBJ1-5; d_call: -; clone_size: -; cdr3_nt: TGTGCCAGCAGCCGCCCCCTCAATCAGCCCCAGCATTTT; cdr3_aa: CASSRPLNQPQHF
v_call: TRBV20-1; j_call: TRBJ2-7; d_call: -; clone_size: many; cdr3_nt: TGCAGTGCTAGGGAGGAGCGGGAGCAGTACTTC; cdr3_aa: CSAREEREQYF
v_call: TRBV12-3/TRBV12-4; j_call: TRBJ2-7; d_call: -; clone_size: -; cdr3_nt: TGTGCCAGCAGTTTATCCGGACAGCCCTACGAGCAGTACTTC; cdr3_aa: CASSLSGQPYEQYF
v_call: TRBV30; j_call: TRBJ2-5; d_call: -; clone_size: few; cdr3_nt: TGTGCCTGGAGTGTAACTATTGGGGGAGGTGTAGAGACCCAGTACTTC; cdr3_aa: CAWSVTIGGGVETQYF
v_call: TRBV6-2/TRBV6-3; j_call: TRBJ1-2; d_call: -; clone_size: -; cdr3_nt: TGTGCCAGCAGTACCTTACTGGACCCCCTGGCTAACTATGGCTACACCTTC; cdr3_aa: CASSTLLDPLANYGYTF
v_call: TRBV7-2; j_call: TRBJ2-7; d_call: -; clone_size: -; cdr3_nt: TGTGCCAGCAGCCATAGGGCCCCGTACTACGAGCAGTACTTC; cdr3_aa: CASSHRAPYYEQYF
v_call: TRBV27; j_call: TRBJ2-3; d_call: -; clone_size: -; cdr3_nt: TGTGCCAGCAGTCCATATAGCACAGATACGCAGTATTTT; cdr3_aa: CASSPYSTDTQYF
v_call: TRBV2; j_call: TRBJ2-3; d_call: -; clone_size: few; cdr3_nt: TGTGCCAGCAGGGGCCCCGGGACCACCCCTAGCACAGATACGCAGTATTTT; cdr3_aa: CASRGPGTTPSTDTQYF
v_call: TRBV9; j_call: TRBJ1-4; d_call: -; clone_size: -; cdr3_nt: TGTGCCAGCAGCGCAGGGCCCTCAACTAATGAAAAACTGTTTTTT; cdr3_aa: CASSAGPSTNEKLFF
v_call: TRBV19; j_call: TRBJ2-2; d_call: -; clone_size: -; cdr3_nt: TGTGCCAGTAGTAGCGCGGGCGTCGGGGAGCTGTTTTTT; cdr3_aa: CASSSAGVGELFF
v_call: TRBV20-1; j_call: TRBJ1-2; d_call: -; clone_size: -; cdr3_nt: TGCAGTGCTCCCTACTACCTTACTAACTATGGCTACACCTTC; cdr3_aa: CSAPYYLTNYGYTF
v_call: TRBV30; j_call: TRBJ1-4; d_call: -; clone_size: once; cdr3_nt: TGTGCCGGAAGGGGCAGCAGCAATGAAAAACTGTTTTTT; cdr3_aa: CAGRGSSNEKLFF
v_call: TRBV30; j_call: TRBJ2-7; d_call: -; clone_size: -; cdr3_nt: TGTGCCTGGAGTGCCCCGGAACTAGCCGATCGCAGTTACGAGCAGTACTTC; cdr3_aa: CAWSAPELADRSYEQYF
v_call: TRBV5-1; j_call: TRBJ2-2; d_call: -; clone_size: few; cdr3_nt: TGCGCCAGCAGCTTGGGCCGTGGAGGAGGGTACGCCGGGGAGCTGTTTTTT; cdr3_aa: CASSLGRGGGYAGELFF
v_call: TRBV7-9; j_call: TRBJ1-1; d_call: -; clone_size: -; cdr3_nt: TGTGCCAGCAGCGCCCCGGGGGGACTGAACACTGAAGCTTTCTTT; cdr3_aa: CASSAPGGLNTEAFF
v_call: TRBV30; j_call: TRBJ1-2; d_call: -; clone_size: few; cdr3_nt: TGTGCCTGGAGTGTCAGTAACTATGGCTACACCTTC; cdr3_aa: CAWSVSNYGYTF
v_call: TRBV7-2; j_call: TRBJ1-1; d_call: -; clone_size: -; cdr3_nt: TGTGCCAGCAGCCCGCCAGTCAGGACGAACACTGAAGCTTTCTTT; cdr3_aa: CASSPPVRTNTEAFF
v_call: TRBV2; j_call: TRBJ2-2; d_call: -; clone_size: few; cdr3_nt: TGTGCCAGCAGTGAAACGGGGATCACCGGGGAGCTGTTTTTT; cdr3_aa: CASSETGITGELFF
v_call: TRBV12-5; j_call: TRBJ1-1; d_call: -; clone_size: -; cdr3_nt: TGTGCTAGTGGTTTGGTAATAGAGGCCGCTTTCTTT; cdr3_aa: CASGLVIEAAFF
v_call: TRBV2; j_call: TRBJ2-5; d_call: -; clone_size: -; cdr3_nt: TGTGCCAGCAGTGTCGGCAGGGGCCGCCTGCCCCAGTACTTC; cdr3_aa: CASSVGRGRLPQYF
v_call: TRBV12-3/TRBV12-4; j_call: TRBJ1-2; d_call: TRBD1; clone_size: -; cdr3_nt: TGTGCCAGCAGCCCGCCGACAGGGACGGAGGGCTACACCTTC; cdr3_aa: CASSPPTGTEGYTF
v_call: TRBV14; j_call: TRBJ2-7; d_call: -; clone_size: few; cdr3_nt: TGTGCCAGCAGCCAGGGGGCATGGTACGAGCAGTACTTC; cdr3_aa: CASSQGAWYEQYF
v_call: TRBV19; j_call: TRBJ1-1; d_call: -; clone_size: -; cdr3_nt: TGTGCCAGTAGTATAGTTCCGGGAGCCACTTGGCCTTTCTTT; cdr3_aa: CASSIVPGATWPFF
v_call: TRBV2; j_call: TRBJ2-3; d_call: TRBD2; clone_size: -; cdr3_nt: TGTGCCGCTGAGCGGGACAGCACAGATACGCAGTATTTT; cdr3_aa: CAAERDSTDTQYF
v_call: TRBV28; j_call: TRBJ2-7; d_call: TRBD2; clone_size: -; cdr3_nt: TGTGCCAGCAGCCCCGGAGGGCTAGCGGGGGGCAGGGGAGTCGAGCAGTACTTC; cdr3_aa: CASSPGGLAGGRGVEQYF
v_call: TRBV19; j_call: TRBJ2-7; d_call: TRBD2; clone_size: -; cdr3_nt: TGTGCCAGTAGTCCGGGACTAGACTACGAGCAGTACTTC; cdr3_aa: CASSPGLDYEQYF
v_call: TRBV4-3; j_call: TRBJ2-6; d_call: TRBD2; clone_size: -; cdr3_nt: TGCGCCAGCAGCCATATGCGGGGGGGTCTTGCTGGGGCCAACGTCCTGACTTTC; cdr3_aa: CASSHMRGGLAGANVLTF
v_call: TRBV6-6; j_call: TRBJ1-1; d_call: -; clone_size: -; cdr3_nt: TGTGCCAGCGTCCGGGGGATGAACACTGAAGCTTTCTTT; cdr3_aa: CASVRGMNTEAFF
v_call: TRBV6-5; j_call: TRBJ2-5; d_call: -; clone_size: -; cdr3_nt: TGTGCCAGCAATAGGGGTGGAGGCCAAGAGACCCAGTACTTC; cdr3_aa: CASNRGGGQETQYF
v_call: TRBV2; j_call: TRBJ1-1; d_call: -; clone_size: -; cdr3_nt: TGTGCCAGCAATTGGACACCTAACACTGAAGCTTTCTTT; cdr3_aa: CASNWTPNTEAFF
v_call: TRBV28; j_call: TRBJ2-7; d_call: TRBD1; clone_size: few; cdr3_nt: TGTGCCAGCAGTTTATCGACAGGGTGGCTTGGCGAGCAGTACTTC; cdr3_aa: CASSLSTGWLGEQYF
v_call: TRBV15; j_call: TRBJ2-7; d_call: TRBD1; clone_size: few; cdr3_nt: TGTGCCACCAGCAGAGATGGGGACAGGGGCGCCTACGAGCAGTACTTC; cdr3_aa: CATSRDGDRGAYEQYF
v_call: TRBV20-1; j_call: TRBJ2-5; d_call: TRBD1; clone_size: few; cdr3_nt: TGCAGTGCGCCGGACAGGGGATCCGAGACCCAGTACTTC; cdr3_aa: CSAPDRGSETQYF
v_call: TRBV9; j_call: TRBJ2-3; d_call: TRBD1; clone_size: -; cdr3_nt: TGTGCCAGCAGCTCAGGGACAGGGGGCTATACAGATACGCAGTATTTT; cdr3_aa: CASSSGTGGYTDTQYF
v_call: TRBV2; j_call: TRBJ2-7; d_call: -; clone_size: few; cdr3_nt: TGTGCCAGCAGCTTAGGCTATAACTACGAGCAGTACTTC; cdr3_aa: CASSLGYNYEQYF
v_call: TRBV2; j_call: TRBJ2-5; d_call: TRBD2; clone_size: few; cdr3_nt: TGTGCCAGAGACCTCCTAGCGGGGGTTCGAGAGACCCAGTACTTC; cdr3_aa: CARDLLAGVRETQYF
v_call: TRBV10-2; j_call: TRBJ2-5; d_call: TRBD2; clone_size: -; cdr3_nt: TGCGCCAGCAGTGAGCTTCTAGCGGGACTCGAGACCCAGTACTTC; cdr3_aa: CASSELLAGLETQYF
v_call: TRBV7-2; j_call: TRBJ2-2; d_call: -; clone_size: -; cdr3_nt: TGTGCCAGCAGCTTTACCGCCGGGGAGCTGTTTTTT; cdr3_aa: CASSFTAGELFF
v_call: TRBV10-3; j_call: TRBJ2-7; d_call: -; clone_size: many; cdr3_nt: TGTGCCATCAGTGGTGACGTCTACGAGCAGTACTTC; cdr3_aa: CAISGDVYEQYF
v_call: TRBV2; j_call: TRBJ1-5; d_call: -; clone_size: few; cdr3_nt: TGTGCCAGCAAGGGCACGGATTATAGCAATCAGCCCCAGCATTTT; cdr3_aa: CASKGTDYSNQPQHF
v_call: TRBV19; j_call: TRBJ1-5; d_call: -; clone_size: -; cdr3_nt: TGTGCCAGTAGACGGCTTGGGGGGGAAAATCAGCCCCAGCATTTT; cdr3_aa: CASRRLGGENQPQHF
v_call: TRBV9; j_call: TRBJ1-2; d_call: TRBD1; clone_size: -; cdr3_nt: TGTGCCAGCAGTGGACAGGACCGATATGGCTACACCTTC; cdr3_aa: CASSGQDRYGYTF
v_call: TRBV20-1; j_call: TRBJ1-2; d_call: -; clone_size: -; cdr3_nt: TGCAGTGCGAAGAGGGGGTCGGACTATGGCTACACCTTC; cdr3_aa: CSAKRGSDYGYTF
v_call: TRBV19; j_call: TRBJ2-2; d_call: TRBD2; clone_size: few; cdr3_nt: TGTGCCAGTAGGGTTGGGACTAGCACCGGGGAGCTGTTTTTT; cdr3_aa: CASRVGTSTGELFF
v_call: TRBV20-1; j_call: TRBJ2-1; d_call: TRBD2; clone_size: few; cdr3_nt: TGCAGTGCTCCTCCTAGCGGAAGCTCCTACAATGAGCAGTTCTTC; cdr3_aa: CSAPPSGSSYNEQFF